This TCR beta chain was documented in a study of T cell responses to AZD1222 COVID-19 vaccine. As concerns this clone: Its cognate antigen is unknown.

Here immunoSEQ multiplex PCR was the method, and the copy in TCRdb shows in-frame clones only, minus some. The sample yields 100,000 to 120,000 clones, more than 70% seen once. Trimming stripped 4 bases from V and 1 base from J, with 10 bases between. In germline, CDR1 is MDHEN, CDR2 SYDVKM. The CDR3 runs to 14 residues. Findings and limits, study-wide: The study found vaccine-associated CD4 TCRs spanning spike, dominant at 160-218 and 743-854.

This clonotype originated in an adult in good health. Sequencing used peripheral blood, obtained on day 0 of AZD1222 vaccination. This chain links TRBV28 with TRBJ1-1; D gene unclear. This CDR3 reads CASSSPWQNTEAFF. The CDR3 region has the DNA TGTGCCAGCAGTTCCCCCTGGCAGAACACTGAAGCTTTCTTT.